A single sample gave rise to the 27 T cell receptor beta chains below, sequenced in a study of siplizumab effects on memory and regulatory T cells. Using immunoSEQ multiplex PCR, the repertoire was profiled, and TCRdb retains in-frame clones only, with some absent. This table has around 100,000 clones, 91% appearing once. The sequenced sample consisted of CD4+ T cells sorted from blood. These receptors were obtained from a human donor in good health.

In its sample, this clone was seen once. The V call is TRBV28, the J call TRBJ1-1; D unresolved. Trimming left V 8 bases short and J 2 bases short, with 9 bases between. CDR1 is MDHEN, CDR2 SYDVKM, per germline. The CDR3 covers 12 residues. CDR3 in DNA: TGTGCCAGCCGGTGGGTCAACACTGAAGCTTTCTTT. Amino acids: CASRWVNTEAFF.

The chain couples TRBV5-1 to TRBJ2-3; 12 nucleotides align to TRBD2. This CDR3 region has 17 residues. V was clipped by 4 bases and J by 4 bases; unmatched bases: 10. Germline V gene sequence: CDR1 SGHRS, CDR2 YFSETQ. The CDR3 DNA reads as TGCGCCAGCAGCCCTCCCCTACTAGCGGGGGGTTCAGATACGCAGTATTTT. The encoded protein is CASSPPLLAGGSDTQYF.

The table lists this clone with a few counts. V and J are TRBV10-3 and TRBJ1-6; 7 bases match TRBD1. The V segment lost 8 bases and the J segment 5 bases; nucleotides outside the gene matches: 9. Germline assignment: CDR1 ENHRY and CDR2 SYGVKD. The CDR3 contains 15 residues. The CDR3 protein is CAIGSGGYNNSPLHF. DNA of the CDR3: TGTGCCATCGGGTCAGGGGGTTATAATAATTCACCCCTCCACTTT.

This chain joins TRBV15 and TRBJ2-2, with 10 bases that match TRBD1. The CDR3 has 16 amino acids. V lost 6 bases, J lost 4 bases, and 8 bases stayed unmatched. CDR1 and CDR2 from the germline V gene are LNHNV and YYDKDF (reference sequence). Written as DNA, the CDR3 is TGTGCCACCAGAGCGACCGGGACAGGGGTCACCGGGGAGCTGTTTTTT. As protein: CATRATGTGVTGELFF.

The rearrangement joins TRBV10-1 to TRBJ1-2; D is possibly TRBD1 (6 bases). The CDR3 consists of 13 residues. V gave up 6 bases and J gave up 3 bases, with 11 bases separating them. The V gene's germline CDR1 is WNHNN and CDR2 SYGVQD (reference sequence). CDR3 residues: CASSPGQHYGYTF. Here the CDR3 DNA reads TGCGCCAGCAGCCCCGGACAGCACTATGGCTACACCTTC.

J is TRBJ2-3 and V is TRBV5-6; no definite D call. This CDR3 spans 14 amino acids. Trimming removed 0 bases from V and 2 bases from J, with 7 bases in between. Per the germline V gene, CDR1 is SGHDT and CDR2 is YYEEEE. The CDR3 region is CASSLVQITDTQYF. Written as DNA, the CDR3 is TGTGCCAGCAGCTTGGTTCAGATCACAGATACGCAGTATTTT.

The J gene is TRBJ2-7, the V gene TRBV11-1; TRBD1 matches at 7 bases. The CDR3 is 16 amino acids. Germline values: CDR1 SGHAT, CDR2 FQDESV (reference sequence). V shed 1 base, J shed 3 bases, and the junction held 9 bases outside the gene matches. In nucleotides, the CDR3 is TGTGCCAGCAGCTTAGAAGGGGGCACCCCCGTCTACGAGCAGTACTTC. Translation: CASSLEGGTPVYEQYF. Full variable domain (missing parts from reference TRBV11-1 and TRBJ2-7): EAEVAQSPRYKITEKSQAVAFWCDPISGHATLYWYRQILGQGPELLVQFQDESVVDDSQLPKDRFSAERLKGVDSTLKIQPAELGDSAMYLCASSLEGGTPVYEQYFGPGTRLTVT.

The V gene is TRBV19, the J gene TRBJ2-5; D gene uncertain. Deletions cut 5 bases from V and 5 bases from J, with 27 bases between. Germline-derived CDR1 and CDR2 are LNHDA and SQIVND (reference sequence). CDR3 length equals 18 residues. In nucleotides, the CDR3 is TGTGCCAGTAGTGACTGGCTGGCAGTTGAGAATCGGGCGGAGACCCAGTACTTC. Protein: CASSDWLAVENRAETQYF.

The V gene is TRBV6-1, the J gene TRBJ2-7, with 9 bases that match TRBD2. V was clipped by 6 bases and J by 0 bases; unmatched bases: 6. The CDR3 covers 15 residues. Germline V gene sequence: CDR1 MNHNS, CDR2 SASEGT. CDR3 DNA: TGTGCCAGCAGGATAGCGGGGGTCAGCTCCTACGAGCAGTACTTC. Protein sequence: CASRIAGVSSYEQYF.

CDR3 sequence reads: CASSGWTANTEAFF. The CDR3 DNA reads TGTGCCAGCAGTGGTTGGACAGCGAACACTGAAGCTTTCTTT. The J gene is TRBJ1-1, the V gene TRBV6-1; possible D gene TRBD1, 6 bases. Germline loops: CDR1 MNHNS, CDR2 SASEGT. The CDR3 runs to 14 residues. Trimming pared 4 bases from V and 1 base from J, leaving 10 bases between.

With regard to this clone: This CDR3 is also generated by other DNA sequences in the sample. The V and J genes are TRBV7-2 and TRBJ2-7; D is ambiguous. Germline V gene data show CDR1 as SGHTA and CDR2 as FQGNSA. The V gene lost 5 bases and the J gene lost 4 bases, with 6 bases spanning the gap. The CDR3 sequence is 11 residues long. The CDR3 DNA sequence: TGTGCCAGCAGCGACCGATACGAGCAGTACTTC. Protein sequence: CASSDRYEQYF.

In the case of this clone: Other DNA sequences within the sample encode an identical CDR3. The chain recombines TRBV2 with TRBJ2-2, with 9 nucleotides matching TRBD1. This CDR3 region has 14 residues. CDR1 and CDR2 (germline): SNHLY, FYNNEI. Trimming took 8 bases from V and 5 from J; bases not matched to a gene: 6. This CDR3 reads CASGGQGGTGELFF. For the CDR3, the DNA is TGTGCCAGCGGGGGACAGGGAGGGACCGGGGAGCTGTTTTTT.

This chain links TRBV7-9 with TRBJ1-1; 9 bases fit TRBD1. J lost 5 bases, V lost 5 bases, and 12 bases had no gene match. CDR1 is SEHNR, CDR2 FQNEAQ, per germline (reference sequence). The CDR3 has 16 residues. CDR3 coding DNA: TGTGCCAGCAGCGAAACGGACAGGGGAGGTGATACTGAAGCTTTCTTT. Its protein is CASSETDRGGDTEAFF.

The chain employs TRBV7-3 and TRBJ2-3; 10 bases line up with TRBD2. The V gene's germline CDR1 is SGHTA and CDR2 FQGTGA. This CDR3 has 17 residues. Unmatched junction bases numbered 8, after V lost 5 bases and J lost 0 bases. The CDR3 region is CASSREGAGGSTDTQYF. CDR3 sequence (DNA): TGTGCCAGCAGCCGCGAGGGAGCGGGGGGGAGCACAGATACGCAGTATTTT. Filled out from reference TRBV7-3 and TRBJ2-3, the complete variable domain reads GAGVSQTPSNKVTEKGKYVELRCDPISGHTALYWYRQSLGQGPEFLIYFQGTGAADDSGLPNDRFFAVRPEGSVSTLKIQRTERGDSAVYLCASSREGAGGSTDTQYFGPGTRLTVL.

V gene TRBV7-2 combines with J gene TRBJ2-1; D is unresolved. The germline V and J ends were trimmed by 0 bases and 6 bases, with 6 bases remaining between them. This CDR3 has 13 amino acids. Germline CDR1 SGHTA, CDR2 FQGNSA. This CDR3 reads CASSLAPTNEQFF. The CDR3 DNA reads as TGTGCCAGCAGCTTAGCCCCTACCAATGAGCAGTTCTTC.

This clone was picked up one time. V and J are TRBV2 and TRBJ1-5; D not resolved. Germline V gene sequence: CDR1 SNHLY, CDR2 FYNNEI. This CDR3 has 14 residues. V lost 5 bases and J lost 7, with 15 bases in between. CDR3 coding DNA: TGTGCCAGCAGTCAGAGGAATCCGGGGCAGCCCCAGCATTTT. Its protein is CASSQRNPGQPQHF.

The chain joins TRBV6-1 to TRBJ1-1, with D unresolved. Trimming cost V 6 bases and J 0 bases, with 14 bases left between them. Germline-derived CDR1 and CDR2 are MNHNS and SASEGT. This CDR3 has 15 amino acids. CDR3 nucleotide sequence: TGTGCCAGCAGGGTAGCAAGGAACATGAACACTGAAGCTTTCTTT. Its translation is CASRVARNMNTEAFF.

The chain is built from TRBV29-1 and TRBJ2-5; possibly TRBD2 for D (5 bases). V was clipped by 8 bases and J by 3 bases, with 13 bases between them. The CDR3 length is 12 residues. Per germline, CDR1 SQVTM and CDR2 ANQGSEA. The CDR3 protein is CSTEGLEETQYF. CDR3 coding DNA: TGCAGCACAGAGGGCCTAGAAGAGACCCAGTACTTC.

J is TRBJ1-1 and V is TRBV28, with D perhaps TRBD1 (6 bases). Germline values: CDR1 MDHEN, CDR2 SYDVKM. The CDR3 is made up of 14 amino acids. V dropped 3 bases and J dropped 5 bases, with 13 bases sitting between them. The CDR3, as DNA: TGTGCCAGCAGTTTTCCGGGGGCAGGGACTGAAGCTTTCTTT. It translates to CASSFPGAGTEAFF. Complete variable domain (other parts from reference TRBV28 and TRBJ1-1): DVKVTQSSRYLVKRTGEKVFLECVQDMDHENMFWYRQDPGLGLRLIYFSYDVKMKEKGDIPEGYSVSREKKERFSLILESASTNQTSMYLCASSFPGAGTEAFFGQGTRLTVV.

The chain uses TRBV5-4 and TRBJ1-3; 7 bases fit TRBD1. J was trimmed by 1 base and V by 1 base; bases with no gene match: 5. The CDR3 loop spans 16 amino acids. Germline assignment: CDR1 SGHNT and CDR2 YYREEE (reference sequence). CDR3 loop: CASSLRDSGSGNTIYF. The CDR3 DNA is TGTGCCAGCAGCTTGAGGGACAGCGGTTCTGGAAACACCATATATTTT.

This rearrangement joins TRBV7-2 to TRBJ1-6; D unresolved. The V gene lost 1 base and the J gene lost 10 bases, with 8 bases spanning the gap. Germline V gene sequence: CDR1 SGHTA, CDR2 FQGNSA. This CDR3 comprises 13 residues. CDR3 nucleotide sequence: TGTGCCAGCAGCTTAGACGGGGAGTCACCCCTCCACTTT. Translated: CASSLDGESPLHF.

The chain is built from TRBV10-3 and TRBJ2-5; D possibly matches TRBD1 or TRBD2 (6 bases each). V was cut by 2 bases and J by 4 bases, with 11 bases left in between. Germline CDR1 reads ENHRY; CDR2 reads SYGVKD. The CDR3 covers 14 residues. In DNA form, the CDR3 reads TGTGCCATCAGTGAGGATGGGGGGCTAGAGACCCAGTACTTC. This codes for CAISEDGGLETQYF.

The CDR3 sequence: CASSWTVNTEAFF. CDR3 coding DNA: TGTGCCAGCAGCTGGACAGTTAACACTGAAGCTTTCTTT. The chain recombines TRBV7-3 with TRBJ1-1; possible D gene TRBD1, 6 bases. Trimming took off 4 bases at V and 2 bases at J, with 8 bases between the two ends. The length of the CDR3 is 13 residues. Germline CDR1 and CDR2: SGHTA and FQGTGA.

This chain's CDR3 is CASSAIVGTGTTDTQYF. Here the CDR3 DNA reads TGTGCCAGCAGCGCGATTGTTGGGACAGGGACCACAGATACGCAGTATTTT. The chain has TRBV7-7 and TRBJ2-3; 9 bases are shared with TRBD1. After removal of 5 bases from V and 2 bases from J, the junction contained 11 bases not matched to a gene. The CDR3 loop spans 17 amino acids. Germline V gene lookup returns CDR1 SSHAT and CDR2 FNYEAQ (reference sequence).

The J gene is TRBJ1-1, the V gene TRBV12-5; TRBD1 matches 7 bases. The CDR3 runs to 15 residues. Trimming cost V 5 bases and J 4 bases; bases outside gene matches: 10. From germline, CDR1 is LGHNT and CDR2 FRNRAP. CDR3 sequence reads: CASGPTGTDVTEAFF. DNA of the CDR3: TGTGCTAGTGGTCCAACCGGGACAGATGTCACTGAAGCTTTCTTT.

J is TRBJ2-7 and V is TRBV23-1; 11 bases are a match to TRBD1. TRBV23-1 is assigned to the ORF class and has an uncertain function. The CDR3 length is 15 residues. The junction had 9 bases not matched to a gene; V was cut back by 5 bases and J by 6 bases. The CDR3 reads CASSSGQGVSSEQYF. The CDR3 DNA reads TGCGCCAGCAGTTCGGGACAGGGGGTTTCAAGCGAGCAGTACTTC.

This clone was picked up one time. The chain couples TRBV5-4 to TRBJ1-2; the D is unclear. The CDR3 runs 12 residues. Trimming took off 7 bases at V and 7 bases at J, with 14 bases between the two ends. Germline CDR1 is SGHNT and CDR2 is YYREEE (reference sequence). CDR3 nucleotides: TGTGCCAGCTACCGCAAATTGATTGGCTACACCTTC. This encodes CASYRKLIGYTF.